One and the same sample provided the 18 T cell receptor delta chains below, sequenced in a study of Vδ1+ human thymocytes (dated by TCRdb to 2017 to 2018). Results the study describes overall, beyond this receptor: Thymic TRG and TRD repertoires appeared highly polyclonal with Gaussian CDR3 length distributions, unlike oligoclonal peripheral blood repertoires.

Sequencer: Illumina MiSeq. RNA extraction was carried out with the RNeasy mini kit, and reverse transcription was then done using Superscript III. CDR3 amplicons were generated by multiplex PCR with pooled V-gene forward primers and a constant-region reverse primer carrying Illumina adaptor overhangs. Clone calls in TCRdb were regenerated from the public reads with CATT, after which identical DNA sequences shared one row. Recorded for this sample are 24,000 or so delta-chain clones; 25% to 35% of them occurred a single time. The ten largest clones represent 1.5% to 2% of the sample. For these receptors, no antigen is known. The sample was Vdelta1+ gamma-delta thymocytes from the thymus. This specimen's cell subset or site label, per the study, means: FACS-sorted CD3+ TCRalphabeta- TCRVdelta1+ TCRVdelta2- thymocytes. Receptors were obtained from a boy in the first two years of life who had congenital heart surgery.

This clone was counted between two and nine times. Only one base separates this from a far larger clonotype, so it likely reflects a read error. The chain has TRDV2 and TRDJ1, with 7 bases lining up with TRDD3. Germline V gene data show CDR1 as GEAIGNYY and CDR2 as EKD. Trimming cost V 5 bases and J 5 bases; bases outside gene matches: 10. The CDR3 length is 14 residues. The CDR3 DNA follows: TGTGCCTGTGGAAGGGTGACTGGGGCTGATAAACTCATCTTT. Translating gives CACGRVTGADKLIF.

The chain combines TRDV1 with TRDJ1, with a weak D call TRDD3 (6 bases). The CDR3 runs 16 residues. V was clipped by 7 bases and J by 3 bases, with 21 bases between them. Germline V CDR1 and CDR2: TSWWSYY, QGS. CDR3 sequence reads: CALVVGYGLGPDKLIF. CDR3 nucleotides: TGTGCTCTTGTGGTCGGTTACGGTCTGGGGCCCGATAAACTCATCTTT.

This chain joins TRDV1 and TRDJ2; 13 bases are shared with TRDD3. The CDR3 spans 21 residues. Trimming took 0 bases from V and 4 from J; bases not matched to a gene: 14. Germline loops: CDR1 TSWWSYY, CDR2 QGS. The CDR3 loop is CALGELSPTGGYDDGTAQLFF. In nucleotides, the CDR3 is TGTGCTCTTGGGGAACTAAGTCCTACTGGGGGATACGACGATGGGACAGCACAACTCTTCTTT.

This clone counts as medium-sized. The rearrangement uses TRDV1 and TRDJ1, with 11 bases aligning to TRDD3. CDR3 size: 19 residues. The V and J ends lost 2 bases and 7 bases, in that order; junction bases with no gene match: 18. The germline V gene has CDR1 TSWWSYY and CDR2 QGS. CDR3 residues: CALGEGTFLGGYASAKLIF. In nucleotides, the CDR3 is TGTGCTCTTGGGGAAGGGACCTTCCTTGGGGGATACGCATCGGCTAAACTCATCTTT.

This clone showed up just a few times. This sequence joins TRDV1 and TRDJ1; 11 positions match TRDD3. The CDR3 is made up of 20 amino acids. The trim removed 0 bases at V and 0 bases at J, leaving 12 bases unmatched. Germline V gene lookup returns CDR1 TSWWSYY and CDR2 QGS. The CDR3 nucleotides read TGTGCTCTTGGGGAACTGGCCTGGGGGATACAGGGTACGTACACCGATAAACTCATCTTT. This translates into CALGELAWGIQGTYTDKLIF.

The chain carries TRDV1 and TRDJ1; no clear D. The germline CDR1 and CDR2 sequences are TSWWSYY and QGS. The CDR3 sequence is 15 residues long. Deletions cut 8 bases from V and 0 bases from J, with 16 bases between. The CDR3 is CALRPPYHDTDKLIF. The CDR3 DNA reads TGTGCTCTTCGACCGCCGTACCACGACACCGATAAACTCATCTTT.

This clone was seen only a few times. Other nucleotide sequences from this sample produce the same CDR3. The chain is built from TRDV1 and TRDJ1, with TRDD3 matching 11 bases. Germline values: CDR1 TSWWSYY, CDR2 QGS. The CDR3 is 17 residues long. V trimming: 3 bases; J trimming: 10 bases; junction bases outside the gene matches: 16. DNA for the CDR3: TGTGCTCTTGGGGACAAGGGCCTTCCAACTGGGGGATATGGACTCATCTTT. Its protein product is CALGDKGLPTGGYGLIF.

The table lists this clone with a few counts. The sample carries other DNA sequences with the same CDR3. This chain joins TRDV1 and TRDJ1; 9 bases are shared with TRDD3. Germline-derived CDR1 and CDR2 are TSWWSYY and QGS. Trimming at V came to 4 bases and at J to 1 base, leaving 13 bases not matched to a gene. This CDR3 is 18 amino acids long. The CDR3 region has the DNA TGTGCTCTTGGGGGACGAAACGGGGATACGCTGTTCACCGATAAACTCATCTTT. The encoded protein is CALGGRNGDTLFTDKLIF.

As concerns this clone: Given a much more abundant clone one base away, this may be a read error. The chain recombines TRDV2 with TRDJ1; 8 positions agree with TRDD3. The germline CDR1 and CDR2 sequences are GEAIGNYY and EKD. The trim removed 0 bases at V and 3 bases at J, leaving 11 bases unmatched. The CDR3 length is 17 residues. The DNA for the CDR3 is TGTGCCTGTGACACCGGGGTACTGGGGGGTGTGTCCGATAAACTCATCTTT. Translating it yields CACDTGVLGGVSDKLIF.

This clone turned up a few times. This chain uses TRDV1 with TRDJ1; 8 nucleotides line up with TRDD3. The germline V gene encodes CDR1 TSWWSYY and CDR2 QGS. J lost 7 bases, V lost 2 bases, and 15 bases had no gene match. The CDR3 contains 17 residues. DNA of the CDR3: TGTGCTCTTGGGGAATTAGGGGGGGATAACCCGATGGGTAAACTCATCTTT. Translation gives CALGELGGDNPMGKLIF.

The chain combines TRDV1 with TRDJ1; 10 nucleotides line up with TRDD3. Germline V CDR1 and CDR2: TSWWSYY, QGS. J was trimmed by 3 bases and V by 2 bases; bases with no gene match: 12. CDR3 size: 18 residues. The CDR3 bases are TGTGCTCTTGGGGAAGTACCCGATTGGACTGGGGGATCCGATAAACTCATCTTT. Translated: CALGEVPDWTGGSDKLIF.

The chain combines TRDV3 with TRDJ2; D might be TRDD3 (6 bases). This CDR3 contains 20 residues. V dropped 5 bases and J dropped 3 bases, with 34 bases sitting between them. From germline, CDR1 is TVYSNPD and CDR2 GDNSRS (reference sequence). CDR3 region: CALPPLHKGFGGEVTAQLFF. The CDR3 DNA sequence: TGTGCCCTGCCCCCCCTTCATAAAGGGTTTGGGGGGGAGGTGACAGCACAACTCTTCTTT. The full variable domain, with the rest looked up from reference TRDV3 and TRDJ2, is CDKVTQSSPDQTVASGSEVVLLCTYDTVYSNPDLFWYRIRPDYSFQFVFYGDNSRSEGADFTQGRFSVKHILTQKAFHLVISPVRTEDSATYYCALPPLHKGFGGEVTAQLFFGKGTQLIVEP.

The chain is built from TRDV1 and TRDJ1; 9 nucleotides line up with TRDD3. J gave up 4 bases and V 3 bases, and 33 bases lay outside the gene matches. Germline CDR1 reads TSWWSYY; CDR2 reads QGS. The CDR3 loop spans 24 amino acids. The CDR3 loop reads CALGEPSSPMALGDPTGAIDKLIF. The CDR3 nucleotides read TGTGCTCTTGGGGAGCCGTCGTCGCCGATGGCACTGGGGGACCCGACAGGGGCCATCGATAAACTCATCTTT.

This sequence joins TRDV1 and TRDJ1; possibly TRDD2 or TRDD3 for D (6 bases each). This CDR3 comprises 22 residues. Trimming took off 5 bases at V and 4 bases at J, with 38 bases between the two ends. The germline V gene encodes CDR1 TSWWSYY and CDR2 QGS. The CDR3 loop is CALGKGVVRLPTGRYGGDKLIF. CDR3 sequence (DNA): TGTGCTCTTGGGAAAGGGGTAGTTCGCCTTCCGACTGGGAGATACGGAGGCGATAAACTCATCTTT.

This clone was observed a single time. This same CDR3 is encoded by further DNA sequences in the sample. J is TRDJ1 and V is TRDV1; the D is unclear. The germline V gene has CDR1 TSWWSYY and CDR2 QGS. V lost 0 bases and J lost 3, with 17 bases in between. This CDR3 is built from 17 residues. For the CDR3, the DNA is TGTGCTCTTGGGGAACTGAGTGGTGGATGGTCCCCCGATAAACTCATCTTT. The encoded protein is CALGELSGGWSPDKLIF.

This clone was seen a few times. V gene TRDV1 combines with J gene TRDJ1, with TRDD3 matching over 7 bases. V shed 4 bases and J 0 bases; nucleotides not matched to a gene: 14. Germline CDR1 is TSWWSYY and CDR2 is QGS. There are 18 residues in the CDR3. The CDR3: CALGAYYAVLGDTDKLIF. CDR3 sequence (DNA): TGTGCTCTTGGGGCCTACTACGCAGTCCTGGGGGACACCGATAAACTCATCTTT.

This clone has more than one count but fewer than ten. The rearrangement uses TRDV1 and TRDJ1; 10 nucleotides line up with TRDD3. Germline loops: CDR1 TSWWSYY, CDR2 QGS. The CDR3 sequence is 21 residues long. The V and J ends lost 2 bases and 5 bases, in that order; junction bases with no gene match: 23. The DNA of the CDR3 is TGTGCTCTTGGGGAAGTCGGATCACCGGGGGATACGCCCCTAGGTCCGGATAAACTCATCTTT. Its translation is CALGEVGSPGDTPLGPDKLIF.

This sequence joins TRDV1 and TRDJ1, with D maybe TRDD3 (5 bases). The germline CDR1 and CDR2 sequences are TSWWSYY and QGS. The V gene lost 4 bases and the J gene lost 1 base, with 10 bases spanning the gap. The CDR3 is 14 amino acids. The CDR3 DNA reads as TGTGCTCTTGGGGCCCGGGGACCCACCGATAAACTCATCTTT. Its protein is CALGARGPTDKLIF.